This paragraph reports one TCR beta chain. Its specificity is not known. The method was immunoSEQ multiplex PCR; TCRdb's version includes in-frame clones alone and lacks a portion of them. The table includes roughly 49,000 clones, around 84% detected once. This sample stems from a study of T cell clonotyping in hematopoietic cell transplantation. Whole-study context: Cytoreduction preceded collection of pretransplant recipient samples. Study conclusions and caveats: CD4 and CD8 repertoire contributions could not be separated without sorting.

Described time point: recipient sample about 28 days before transplant, after cytoreduction. Recipients were bled about 28 days pretransplant and at posttransplant days 30, 100, 180. The sequencing used peripheral blood mononuclear cells, collected before stem cell transplant. The receptor's source is a man in his 60s with biphenotypic leukemia. Some clones in this sample may be carry-over from other donors' samples.

Here the CDR3 reads CAWWAGSEQFF. The CDR3 DNA reads TGTGCCTGGTGGGCCGGTTCAGAGCAGTTCTTC. The chain uses TRBV30 and TRBJ2-1; the D is unclear. Trimming removed 5 bases from V and 10 bases from J, with 12 bases in between. CDR1 is GTSNPN and CDR2 is SVGIG in the germline V gene (reference sequence). CDR3 length: 11 amino acids.